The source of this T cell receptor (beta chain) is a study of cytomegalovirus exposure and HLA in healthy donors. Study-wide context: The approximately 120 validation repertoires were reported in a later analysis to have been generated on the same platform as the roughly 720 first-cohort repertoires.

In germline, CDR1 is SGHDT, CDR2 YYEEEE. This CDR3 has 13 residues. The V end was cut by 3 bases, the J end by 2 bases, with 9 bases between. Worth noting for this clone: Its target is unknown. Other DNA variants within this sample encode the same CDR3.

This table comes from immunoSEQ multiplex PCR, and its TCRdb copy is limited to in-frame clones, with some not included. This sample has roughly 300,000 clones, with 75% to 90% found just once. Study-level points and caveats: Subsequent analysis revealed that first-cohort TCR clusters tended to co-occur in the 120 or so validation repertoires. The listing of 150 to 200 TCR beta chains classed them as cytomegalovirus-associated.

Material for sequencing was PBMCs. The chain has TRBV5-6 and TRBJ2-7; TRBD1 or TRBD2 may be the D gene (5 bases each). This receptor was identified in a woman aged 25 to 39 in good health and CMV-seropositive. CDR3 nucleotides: TGTGCCAGCAGCTCAGGGACGGCCTACGAGCAGTACTTC. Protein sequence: CASSSGTAYEQYF.